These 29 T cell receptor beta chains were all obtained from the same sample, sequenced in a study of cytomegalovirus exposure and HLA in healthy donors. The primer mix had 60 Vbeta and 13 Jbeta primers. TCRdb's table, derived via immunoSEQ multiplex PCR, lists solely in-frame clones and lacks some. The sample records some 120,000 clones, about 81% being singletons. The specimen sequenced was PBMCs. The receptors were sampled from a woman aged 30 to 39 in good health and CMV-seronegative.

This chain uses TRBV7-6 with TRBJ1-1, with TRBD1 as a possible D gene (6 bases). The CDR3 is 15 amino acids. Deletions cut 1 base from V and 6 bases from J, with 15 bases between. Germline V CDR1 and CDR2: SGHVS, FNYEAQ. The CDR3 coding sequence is TGTGCCAGCAGCTTAGTCCCAGGGGTTCTAGCTGAAGCTTTCTTT. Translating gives CASSLVPGVLAEAFF.

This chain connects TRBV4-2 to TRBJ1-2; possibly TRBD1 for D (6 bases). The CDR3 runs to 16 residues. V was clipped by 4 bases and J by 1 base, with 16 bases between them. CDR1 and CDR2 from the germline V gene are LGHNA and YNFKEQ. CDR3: CASSPPGDRLNYGYTF. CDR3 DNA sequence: TGTGCCAGCAGCCCGCCAGGAGACAGGCTTAACTATGGCTACACCTTC.

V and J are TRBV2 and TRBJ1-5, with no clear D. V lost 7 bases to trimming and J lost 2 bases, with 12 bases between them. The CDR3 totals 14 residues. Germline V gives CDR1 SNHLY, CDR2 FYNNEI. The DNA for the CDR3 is TGTGCCAGCACCGAGAGGCGGGGCAATCAGCCCCAGCATTTT. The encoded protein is CASTERRGNQPQHF.

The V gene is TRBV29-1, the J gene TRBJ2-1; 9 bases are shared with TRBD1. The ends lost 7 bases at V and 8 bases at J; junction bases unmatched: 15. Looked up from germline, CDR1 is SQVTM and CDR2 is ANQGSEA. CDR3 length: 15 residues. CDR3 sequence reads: CSADSGTGMVDEQFF. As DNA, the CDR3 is TGCAGCGCAGACTCCGGGACAGGGATGGTTGATGAGCAGTTCTTC.

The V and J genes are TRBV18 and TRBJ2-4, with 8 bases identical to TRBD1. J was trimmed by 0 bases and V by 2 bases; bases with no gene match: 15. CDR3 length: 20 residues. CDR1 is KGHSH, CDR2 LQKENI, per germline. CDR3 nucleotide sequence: TGTGCCAGCTCACCAAGAGGACAGGGAGAGAGGGTGGGAGCCAAAAACATTCAGTACTTC. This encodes CASSPRGQGERVGAKNIQYF. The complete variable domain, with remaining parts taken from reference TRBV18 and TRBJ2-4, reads NAGVMQNPRHLVRRRGQEARLRCSPMKGHSHVYWYRQLPEEGLKFMVYLQKENIIDESGMPKERFSAEFPKEGPSILRIQQVVRGDSAAYFCASSPRGQGERVGAKNIQYFGAGTRLSVL.

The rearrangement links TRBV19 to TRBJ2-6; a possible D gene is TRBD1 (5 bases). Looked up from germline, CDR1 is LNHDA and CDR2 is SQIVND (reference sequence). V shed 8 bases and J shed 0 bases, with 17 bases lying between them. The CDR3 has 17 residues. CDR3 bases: TGTGCCAGTTCCCGCCAGGGCCAGGGCTCTGGGGCCAACGTCCTGACTTTC. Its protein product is CASSRQGQGSGANVLTF.

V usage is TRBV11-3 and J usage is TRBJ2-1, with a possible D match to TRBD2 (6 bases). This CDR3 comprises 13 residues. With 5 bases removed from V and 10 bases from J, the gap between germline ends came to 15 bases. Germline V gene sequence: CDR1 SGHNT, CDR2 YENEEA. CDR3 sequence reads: CASSRSGLQEQFF. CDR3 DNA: TGTGCCAGCAGCAGATCGGGACTCCAAGAGCAGTTCTTC. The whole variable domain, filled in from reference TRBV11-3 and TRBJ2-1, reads EAGVVQSPRYKIIEKKQPVAFWCNPISGHNTLYWYLQNLGQGPELLIRYENEEAVDDSQLPKDRFSAERLKGVDSTLKIQPAELGDSAVYLCASSRSGLQEQFFGPGTRLTVL.

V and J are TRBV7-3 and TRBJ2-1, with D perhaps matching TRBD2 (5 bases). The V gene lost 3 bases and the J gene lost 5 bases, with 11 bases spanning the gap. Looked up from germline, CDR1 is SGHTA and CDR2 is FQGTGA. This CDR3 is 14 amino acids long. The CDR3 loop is CASSFYASNNEQFF. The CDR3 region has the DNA TGTGCCAGCAGCTTTTACGCTAGCAACAATGAGCAGTTCTTC.

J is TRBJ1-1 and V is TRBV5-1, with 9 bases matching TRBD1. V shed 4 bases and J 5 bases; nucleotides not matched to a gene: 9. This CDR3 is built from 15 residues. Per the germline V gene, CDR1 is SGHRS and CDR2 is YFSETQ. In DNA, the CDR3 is TGCGCCAGCAGCATACAGGGGGCAGGCGGGACTGAAGCTTTCTTT. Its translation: CASSIQGAGGTEAFF.

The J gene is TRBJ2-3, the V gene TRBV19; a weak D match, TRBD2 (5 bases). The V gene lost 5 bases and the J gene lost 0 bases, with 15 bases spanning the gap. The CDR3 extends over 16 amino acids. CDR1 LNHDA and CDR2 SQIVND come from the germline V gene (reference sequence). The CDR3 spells CASSSPSGASTDTQYF. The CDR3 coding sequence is TGTGCCAGTAGTTCACCCAGCGGAGCTAGCACAGATACGCAGTATTTT. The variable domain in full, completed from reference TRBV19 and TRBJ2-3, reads DGGITQSPKYLFRKEGQNVTLSCEQNLNHDAMYWYRQDPGQGLRLIYYSQIVNDFQKGDIAEGYSVSREKKESFPLTVTSAQKNPTAFYLCASSSPSGASTDTQYFGPGTRLTVL.

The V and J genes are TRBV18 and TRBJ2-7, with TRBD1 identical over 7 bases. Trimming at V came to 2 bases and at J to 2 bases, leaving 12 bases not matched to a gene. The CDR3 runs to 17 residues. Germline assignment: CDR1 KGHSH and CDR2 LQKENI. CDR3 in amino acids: CASSPRGQAFVAYEQYF. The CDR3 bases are TGTGCCAGCTCACCAAGAGGACAGGCTTTTGTTGCCTACGAGCAGTACTTC.

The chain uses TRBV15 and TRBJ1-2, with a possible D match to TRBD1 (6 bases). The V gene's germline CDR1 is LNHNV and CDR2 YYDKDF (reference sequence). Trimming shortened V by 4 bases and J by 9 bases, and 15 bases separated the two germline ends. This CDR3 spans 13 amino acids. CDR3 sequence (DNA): TGTGCCACCAGCACCCACAGGGATGCGAGCTACACCTTC. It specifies CATSTHRDASYTF.

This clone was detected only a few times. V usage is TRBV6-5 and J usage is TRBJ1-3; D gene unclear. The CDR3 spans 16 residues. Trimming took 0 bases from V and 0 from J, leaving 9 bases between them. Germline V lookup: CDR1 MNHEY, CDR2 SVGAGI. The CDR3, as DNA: TGTGCCAGCAGTTACTCAGGCGGAAACTCTGGAAACACCATATATTTT. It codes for CASSYSGGNSGNTIYF.

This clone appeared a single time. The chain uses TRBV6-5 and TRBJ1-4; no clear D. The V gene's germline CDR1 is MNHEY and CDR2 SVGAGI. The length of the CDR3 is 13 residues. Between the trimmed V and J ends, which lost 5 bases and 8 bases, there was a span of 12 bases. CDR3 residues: CASSGQVVEKLFF. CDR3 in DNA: TGTGCCAGCAGTGGGCAGGTCGTGGAAAAACTGTTTTTT.

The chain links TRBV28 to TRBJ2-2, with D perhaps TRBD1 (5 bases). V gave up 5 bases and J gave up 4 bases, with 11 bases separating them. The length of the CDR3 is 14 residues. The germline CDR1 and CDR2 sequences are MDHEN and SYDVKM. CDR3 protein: CASSARVGTGELFF. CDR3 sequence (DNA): TGTGCCAGCAGTGCCAGGGTGGGCACCGGGGAGCTGTTTTTT.

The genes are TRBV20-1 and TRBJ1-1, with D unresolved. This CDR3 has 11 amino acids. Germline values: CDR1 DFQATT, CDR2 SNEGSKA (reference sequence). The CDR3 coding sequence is TGCAGCGCCTCTCGGGACACTGAAGCTTTCTTT. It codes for CSASRDTEAFF.

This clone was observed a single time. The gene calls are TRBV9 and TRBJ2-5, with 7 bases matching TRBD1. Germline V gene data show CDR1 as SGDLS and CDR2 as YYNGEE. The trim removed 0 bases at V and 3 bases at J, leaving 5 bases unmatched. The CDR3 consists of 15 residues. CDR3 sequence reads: CASSVATGNKETQYF. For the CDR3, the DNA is TGTGCCAGCAGCGTAGCGACAGGGAACAAAGAGACCCAGTACTTC. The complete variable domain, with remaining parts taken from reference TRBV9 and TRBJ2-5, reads DSGVTQTPKHLITATGQRVTLRCSPRSGDLSVYWYQQSLDQGLQFLIQYYNGEERAKGNILERFSAQQFPDLHSELNLSSLELGDSALYFCASSVATGNKETQYFGPGTRLLVL.

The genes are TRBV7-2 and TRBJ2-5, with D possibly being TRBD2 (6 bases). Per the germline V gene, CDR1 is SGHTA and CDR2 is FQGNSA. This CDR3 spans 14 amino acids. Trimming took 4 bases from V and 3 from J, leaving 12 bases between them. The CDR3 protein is CASSSRGGKETQYF. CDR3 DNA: TGTGCCAGCAGCTCCCGGGGCGGGAAAGAGACCCAGTACTTC.

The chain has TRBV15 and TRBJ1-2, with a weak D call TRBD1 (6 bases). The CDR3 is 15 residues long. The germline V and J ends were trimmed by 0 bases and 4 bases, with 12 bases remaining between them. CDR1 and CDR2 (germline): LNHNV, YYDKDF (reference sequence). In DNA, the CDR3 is TGTGCCACCAGCAGAGATCAGAACAGGGCCTATGGCTACACCTTC. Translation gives CATSRDQNRAYGYTF.

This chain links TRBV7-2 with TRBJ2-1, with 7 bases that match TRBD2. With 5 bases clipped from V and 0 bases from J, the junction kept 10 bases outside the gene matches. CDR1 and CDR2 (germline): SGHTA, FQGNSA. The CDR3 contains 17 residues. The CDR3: CASSTPVSGDSYNEQFF. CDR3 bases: TGTGCCAGCAGCACCCCGGTCAGCGGGGACTCCTACAATGAGCAGTTCTTC.

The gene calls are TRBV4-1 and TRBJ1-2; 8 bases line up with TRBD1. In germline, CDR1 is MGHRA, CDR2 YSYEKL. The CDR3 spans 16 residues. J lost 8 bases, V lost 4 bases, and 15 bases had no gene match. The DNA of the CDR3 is TGCGCCAGCAGCCTAATTCTATTCTCAGGGGGCTCGGGCTACACCTTC. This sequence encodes CASSLILFSGGSGYTF.

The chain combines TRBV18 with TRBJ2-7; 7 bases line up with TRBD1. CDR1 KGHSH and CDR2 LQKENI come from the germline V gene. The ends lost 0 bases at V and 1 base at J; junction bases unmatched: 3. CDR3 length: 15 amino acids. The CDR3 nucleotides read TGTGCCAGCTCACCACCCGACAGGGTATCCTACGAGCAGTACTTC. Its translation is CASSPPDRVSYEQYF.

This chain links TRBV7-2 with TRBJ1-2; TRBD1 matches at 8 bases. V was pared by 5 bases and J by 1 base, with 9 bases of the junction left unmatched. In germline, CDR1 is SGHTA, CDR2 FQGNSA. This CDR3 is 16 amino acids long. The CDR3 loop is CASSPRTGQGNYGYTF. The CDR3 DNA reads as TGTGCCAGCAGCCCTAGGACTGGACAGGGTAACTATGGCTACACCTTC.

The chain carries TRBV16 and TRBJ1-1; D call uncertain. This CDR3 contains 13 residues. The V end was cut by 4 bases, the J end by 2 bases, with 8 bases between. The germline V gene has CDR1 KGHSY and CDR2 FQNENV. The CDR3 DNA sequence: TGTGCCAGCAGCCTTACAATTAACACTGAAGCTTTCTTT. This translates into CASSLTINTEAFF.

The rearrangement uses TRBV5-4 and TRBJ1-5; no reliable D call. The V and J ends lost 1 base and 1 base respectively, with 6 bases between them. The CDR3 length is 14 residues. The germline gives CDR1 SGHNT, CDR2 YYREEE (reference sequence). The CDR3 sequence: CASSLYGSNQPQHF. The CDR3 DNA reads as TGTGCCAGCAGCTTGTATGGCAGCAATCAGCCCCAGCATTTT.

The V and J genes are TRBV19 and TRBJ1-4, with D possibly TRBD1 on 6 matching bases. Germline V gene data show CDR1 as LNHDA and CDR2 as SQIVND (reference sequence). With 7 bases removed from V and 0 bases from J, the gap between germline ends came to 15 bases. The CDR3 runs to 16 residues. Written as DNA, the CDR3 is TGTGCCAGTACCACGAGGGGGTTTGCAACTAATGAAAAACTGTTTTTT. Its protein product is CASTTRGFATNEKLFF.

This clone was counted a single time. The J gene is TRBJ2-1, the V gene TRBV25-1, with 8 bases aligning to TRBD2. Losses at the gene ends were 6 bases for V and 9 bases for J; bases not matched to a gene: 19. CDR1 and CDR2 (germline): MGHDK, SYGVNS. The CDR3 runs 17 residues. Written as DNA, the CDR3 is TGTGCCAGCAGCCATGCCCTCTCCGGGACTAGAGTTGGTGAGCAGTTCTTC. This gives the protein CASSHALSGTRVGEQFF.

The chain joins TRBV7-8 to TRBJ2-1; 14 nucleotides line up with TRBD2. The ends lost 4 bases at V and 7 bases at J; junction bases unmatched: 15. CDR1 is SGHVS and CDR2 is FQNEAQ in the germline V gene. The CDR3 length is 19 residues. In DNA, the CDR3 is TGTGCCAGCAGCTCCGGCCCTCTAGGGACTAGCGGGAGATTGAATGAGCAGTTCTTC. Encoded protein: CASSSGPLGTSGRLNEQFF. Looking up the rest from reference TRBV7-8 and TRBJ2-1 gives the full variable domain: GAGVSQSPRYKVAKRGQDVALRCDPISGHVSLFWYQQALGQGPEFLTYFQNEAQLDKSGLPSDRFFAERPEGSVSTLKIQRTQQEDSAVYLCASSSGPLGTSGRLNEQFFGPGTRLTVL.

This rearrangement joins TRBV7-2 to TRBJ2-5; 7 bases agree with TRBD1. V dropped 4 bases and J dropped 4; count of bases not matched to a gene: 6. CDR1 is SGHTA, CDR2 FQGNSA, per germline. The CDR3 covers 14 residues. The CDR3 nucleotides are TGTGCCAGCAGCTCGACAGGGCCCTTAGAGACCCAGTACTTC. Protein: CASSSTGPLETQYF.